Presented here are 2 T cell receptor beta chains from one specimen sequenced in a study of T-cell reconstitution after alpha-beta-depleted transplantation in children. Unique molecular identifiers featured in how the TCRbeta library was prepared. MiXCR was run by TCRdb on the PCR reads, yielding one entry per CDR3 protein. The sample includes almost 500,000 distinct CDR3 sequences, roughly a tenth of them seen just once. This material consisted of PBMCs, taken before TCRalphabeta/CD19-depleted stem cell transplant. Receptor source: a child aged 2-15 years with inherited bone marrow failure, due to receive a stem cell transplant.

This clonotype was seen more than once but under ten times. This chain links TRBV30 with TRBJ2-7; 14 positions match TRBD2. V lost 3 bases and J lost 5; bases outside the gene matches: 9. This CDR3 has 16 amino acids. Germline CDR1 and CDR2: GTSNPN and SVGIG (reference sequence). The CDR3 nucleotides are TGTGCCTGGAGCGGGACTAGCGGGAGCTTGTCCCACGAGCAGTACTTC. This gives the protein CAWSGTSGSLSHEQYF.

Ten or more counts support this clonotype. The chain carries TRBV6-1 and TRBJ1-2, with D possibly matching TRBD1 (5 bases). Germline-derived CDR1 and CDR2 are MNHNS and SASEGT. The CDR3 sequence is 16 residues long. With 3 bases removed from V and 3 bases from J, the gap between germline ends came to 17 bases. This CDR3 is CASSDWQGAPHYGYTF. The DNA for the CDR3 is TGTGCCAGCAGTGACTGGCAGGGAGCCCCTCACTATGGCTACACCTTC.